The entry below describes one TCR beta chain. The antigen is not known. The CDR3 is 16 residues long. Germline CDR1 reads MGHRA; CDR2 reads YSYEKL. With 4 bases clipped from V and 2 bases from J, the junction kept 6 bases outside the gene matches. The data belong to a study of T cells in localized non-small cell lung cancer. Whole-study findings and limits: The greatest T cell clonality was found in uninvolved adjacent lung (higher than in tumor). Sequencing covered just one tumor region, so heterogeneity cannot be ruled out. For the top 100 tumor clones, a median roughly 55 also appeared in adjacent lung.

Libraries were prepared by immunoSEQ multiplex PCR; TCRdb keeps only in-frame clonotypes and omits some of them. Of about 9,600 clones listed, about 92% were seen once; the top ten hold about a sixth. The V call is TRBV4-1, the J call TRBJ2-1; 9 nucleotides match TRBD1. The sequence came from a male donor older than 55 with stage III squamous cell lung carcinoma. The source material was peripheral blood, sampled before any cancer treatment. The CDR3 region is CASSLRDREPYNEQFF. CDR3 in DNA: TGCGCCAGCAGCCTCCGGGACAGGGAGCCCTACAATGAGCAGTTCTTC.